The source of this T cell receptor beta chain is a study of blood T cell repertoires in COVID-19. Study-level information: Material from acute and convalescent COVID-19 was sourced from the United States, Italy and Spain.

As handled by the study authors: Scientists estimated how many nucleated cells there were by amplifying reference gene primers. Clones were sequenced by immunoSEQ multiplex PCR, and TCRdb holds only the in-frame ones, with some missing. From that table come the V and J calls and clone size; the DNA was used to work out D and trimming. The data show fewer than 200,000 clones, with 60% to 80% seen just once and roughly 28% held by the top ten. This receptor was obtained from a woman in her seventies with acute or convalescent COVID-19. Material: peripheral blood.

The CDR3 bases are TGCGCCAGCAGCCTGTTTGGCAGGGGCCTGTACAATGAGCAGTTCTTC. This gives the protein CASSLFGRGLYNEQFF. The chain employs TRBV4-1 and TRBJ2-1; D may be TRBD1 (6 bases). The CDR3 consists of 16 residues. V was trimmed by 4 bases and J by 4 bases, leaving 17 bases between them. The germline V gene encodes CDR1 MGHRA and CDR2 YSYEKL.